The subject of this entry is one T cell receptor (beta chain). The record originates from a study of blood T cell repertoires in COVID-19. Only in-frame clones appear in the TCRdb table, and some are missing; sequencing was by immunoSEQ multiplex PCR. The sample shows roughly 340,000 clones, over 75% of them seen only once. The germline V and J ends were trimmed by 4 bases and 7 bases, with 8 bases remaining between them. Germline CDR1 and CDR2: SEHNR and FQNEAQ (reference sequence). The CDR3 has 12 residues. This clonotype originated in a man aged 18 to 30 who had recovered from COVID-19. Material: PBMCs or T cells enriched from blood (not recorded which). The V call is TRBV7-9, the J call TRBJ2-1, with D maybe TRBD1 (6 bases). CDR3 in amino acids: CASSSGVNEQFF. CDR3 nucleotide sequence: TGTGCCAGCAGCTCAGGGGTAAATGAGCAGTTCTTC.